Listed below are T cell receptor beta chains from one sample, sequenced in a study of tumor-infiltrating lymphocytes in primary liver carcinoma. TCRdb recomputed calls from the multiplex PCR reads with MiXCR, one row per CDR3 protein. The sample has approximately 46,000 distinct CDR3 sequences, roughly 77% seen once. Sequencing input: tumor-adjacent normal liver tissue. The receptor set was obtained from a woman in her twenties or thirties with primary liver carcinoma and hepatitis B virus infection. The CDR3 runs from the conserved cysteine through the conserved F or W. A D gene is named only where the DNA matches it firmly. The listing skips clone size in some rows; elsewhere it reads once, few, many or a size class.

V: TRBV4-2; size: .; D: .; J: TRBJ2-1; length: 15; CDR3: CASSQGQRAYYEQFF; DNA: TGTGCCAGCAGCCAAGGACAGAGGGCCTACTATGAGCAGTTCTTC
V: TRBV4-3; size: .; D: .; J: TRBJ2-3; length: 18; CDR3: CASNQSLWLGDPDDTQYF; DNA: TGCGCCAGCAACCAGTCACTCTGGCTGGGTGATCCCGATGATACGCAGTATTTT
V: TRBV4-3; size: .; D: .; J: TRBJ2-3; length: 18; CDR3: CTSSQLVWLGDHDDTQYF; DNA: TGCACCAGCAGCCAGTTGGTCTGGCTGGGTGATCACGATGATACGCAGTATTTT
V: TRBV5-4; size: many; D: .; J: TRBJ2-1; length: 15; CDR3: CASSFTGLGNKEQFF; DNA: TGTGCCAGCAGCTTCACAGGGTTGGGGAACAAAGAGCAGTTCTTC
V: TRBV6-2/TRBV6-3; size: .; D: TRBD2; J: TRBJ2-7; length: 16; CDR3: CASSSLAGGTSNEQYF; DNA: TGTGCCAGCAGCTCTCTAGCGGGAGGGACAAGCAACGAGCAGTACTTC
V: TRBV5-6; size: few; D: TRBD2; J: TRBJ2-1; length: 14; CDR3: CASSLRLANNEQLF; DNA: TGTGCCAGCAGCTTGAGACTAGCTAACAATGAGCAGCTCTTC
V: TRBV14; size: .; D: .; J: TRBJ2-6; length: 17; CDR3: CASSQMRHSPDTNVLTF; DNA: TGTGCCAGCAGCCAGATGAGACACTCCCCTGATACCAACGTCCTGACTTTC
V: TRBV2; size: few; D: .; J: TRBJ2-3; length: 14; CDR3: CASSEAVNTDTQYF; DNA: TGTGCCAGCAGTGAAGCGGTTAACACAGATACGCAGTATTTT
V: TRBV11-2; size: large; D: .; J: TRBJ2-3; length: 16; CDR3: CASSPRETSSTDTQYF; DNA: TGTGCCAGCAGCCCGAGGGAGACGTCGAGCACAGATACGCAGTATTTT
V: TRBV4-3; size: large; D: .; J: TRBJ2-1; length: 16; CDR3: CASSQDAGSSYNEQFF; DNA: TGCGCCAGCAGCCAAGATGCGGGAAGCTCCTACAATGAGCAGTTCTTC
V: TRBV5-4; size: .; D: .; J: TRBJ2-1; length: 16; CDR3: CASSLRRMSSHNKQFF; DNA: TGTGCCAGCAGCCTGCGGCGCATGAGCTCCCACAATAAGCAGTTCTTC
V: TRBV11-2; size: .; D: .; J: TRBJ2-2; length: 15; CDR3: CASSLEGHNTGEPFF; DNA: TGTGCCAGCAGCTTAGAGGGACATAACACCGGGGAACCGTTTTTT